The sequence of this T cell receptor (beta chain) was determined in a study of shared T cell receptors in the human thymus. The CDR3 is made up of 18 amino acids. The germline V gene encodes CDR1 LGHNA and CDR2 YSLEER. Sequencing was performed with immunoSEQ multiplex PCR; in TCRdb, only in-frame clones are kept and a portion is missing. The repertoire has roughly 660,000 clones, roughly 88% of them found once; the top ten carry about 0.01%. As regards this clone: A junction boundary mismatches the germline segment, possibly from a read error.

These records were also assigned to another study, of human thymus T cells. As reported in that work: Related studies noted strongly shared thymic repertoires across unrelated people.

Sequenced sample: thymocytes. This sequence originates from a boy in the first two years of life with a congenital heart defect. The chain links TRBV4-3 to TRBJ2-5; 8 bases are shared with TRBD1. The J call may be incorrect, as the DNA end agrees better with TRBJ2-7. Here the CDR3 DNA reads TGCGCCAGCAGCCAAGCTGGCCAGGGGGCGCATGGCTCCCACGAGCAGTACTTC. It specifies CASSQAGQGAHGSHEQYF.